This T cell receptor beta chain was sequenced for a study of T cell responses to AZD1222 COVID-19 vaccine. Whole-study findings and limits: Epitopes outside B.1.351 and B.1.1.7 mutated regions reportedly drew nearly half of spike TCRs. In all cases, repertoires were sampled only after the peak T cell response. Donors were chiefly white British, with a greater number of females, and clonal diversity was perhaps underestimated.

The CDR3 consists of 13 residues. Germline V gene data show CDR1 as LNHDA and CDR2 as SQIVND (reference sequence). The V segment lost 7 bases and the J segment 8 bases; nucleotides outside the gene matches: 9. Sequenced by immunoSEQ multiplex PCR; TCRdb stores in-frame clones only, minus some. The sample has around 100,000 clones, roughly nine tenths seen once; the top ten hold around 1.8%. As to this clone: Antigen unknown.

This clonotype originated in an adult in good health. This sample comprised peripheral blood, obtained on day 0 of AZD1222 vaccination. The chain uses TRBV19 and TRBJ1-2; 8 bases map to TRBD1. The CDR3 bases are TGTGCCAGTACGGGCAGGGGGCTGAGGGGCTACACCTTC. Protein: CASTGRGLRGYTF.